Listed below are T cell receptor beta chains from one sample, sequenced in a study of lymphopenia after photon versus proton radiotherapy. Data came from immunoSEQ multiplex PCR; TCRdb stores just in-frame clones and leaves some out. The data contain approximately 30,000 clones, over 75% of them singletons. This specimen consisted of peripheral blood, obtained from a patient treated with photon-based radiotherapy. Receptors originate from a man over 45 with gastric cancer. The CDR3 runs from the conserved cysteine through the conserved F or W. A D gene is named only where the DNA matches it firmly. Only some rows state a clone size, as once, few, many or a class for expanded clones.

length,size,V,D,J,CDR3,DNA
14,once,TRBV5-1,NA,TRBJ2-7,CASSFSGLNYEQYF,TGCGCCAGCAGCTTTTCGGGACTGAACTACGAGCAGTACTTC
16,NA,TRBV4-3,TRBD1,TRBJ1-4,CASSQGSGQAGEKLFF,TGCGCCAGCAGCCAAGGCTCGGGACAGGCGGGCGAAAAACTGTTTTTT
16,few,TRBV7-2,TRBD1,TRBJ2-7,CASSLYQGQGSYEQYF,TGTGCCAGCAGCTTATATCAGGGACAGGGTTCCTACGAGCAGTACTTC
15,NA,TRBV19,NA,TRBJ2-5,CASSIGGVRQETQYF,TGTGCCAGTAGTATCGGAGGGGTTCGGCAAGAGACCCAGTACTTC
16,medium-sized,TRBV4-2,TRBD2,TRBJ2-2,CASSPWTSANTGELFF,TGTGCCAGCAGCCCCTGGACTAGCGCGAACACCGGGGAGCTGTTTTTT
16,NA,TRBV9,TRBD2,TRBJ2-2,CASSVRTSGNTGELFF,TGTGCCAGCAGCGTAAGGACTAGCGGCAACACCGGGGAGCTGTTTTTT
14,few,TRBV5-8,NA,TRBJ1-2,CASSFGGLSRSYTF,TGTGCCAGCAGCTTTGGAGGGCTTTCTCGGAGCTACACCTTC
12,NA,TRBV2,NA,TRBJ1-5,CASNRENQPQHF,TGTGCCAGCAATAGAGAAAATCAGCCCCAGCATTTT
16,NA,TRBV7-9,NA,TRBJ2-3,CASSLSLTGGTDTQYF,TGTGCCAGCAGCTTATCTTTAACGGGGGGCACAGATACGCAGTATTTT
10,once,TRBV2,NA,TRBJ2-7,CASSNYEQYF,TGTGCCAGCAGTAACTACGAGCAGTACTTC
14,NA,TRBV18,TRBD1,TRBJ1-6,CASSLDRGNSPLHF,TGTGCCAGCTCGCTGGACAGGGGTAATTCACCCCTCCACTTT
17,NA,TRBV6-1,NA,TRBJ2-5,CASSVFRDRLNQETQYF,TGTGCCAGCAGTGTTTTTAGAGACAGACTTAACCAAGAGACCCAGTACTTC
12,NA,TRBV6-6,NA,TRBJ2-5,CASSYIAEAQYF,TGTGCCAGCAGTTACATAGCAGAGGCCCAGTACTTC
12,NA,TRBV30,NA,TRBJ2-3,CACPGRGDTQYF,TGTGCCTGTCCGGGACGGGGAGATACGCAGTATTTT
16,NA,TRBV9,TRBD1,TRBJ1-5,CAALRRAGQSNQPQHF,TGTGCCGCCCTACGGAGGGCGGGACAGAGCAATCAGCCCCAGCATTTT
12,once,TRBV19,NA,TRBJ2-3,CASSIEPDTQYF,TGTGCCAGTAGTATAGAACCAGATACGCAGTATTTT
18,NA,TRBV7-3,TRBD1,TRBJ1-4,CASSSLGGSWSSEIRLFF,TGTGCCAGCAGCTCCCTAGGGGGCTCCTGGTCCTCGGAAATTAGGCTGTTTTTT
14,NA,TRBV5-4,NA,TRBJ2-1,CASSSYGGGNEQFF,TGTGCCAGCAGCTCCTACGGAGGGGGCAATGAGCAGTTCTTC
17,NA,TRBV19,TRBD2,TRBJ2-3,CASSPRGYSGDTDTQYF,TGTGCCAGTAGTCCGCGAGGGTATAGCGGGGACACAGATACGCAGTATTTT
13,few,TRBV11-2,NA,TRBJ1-5,CASSFGGRQPQHF,TGTGCCAGCAGCTTTGGGGGGCGGCAGCCCCAGCATTTT
17,NA,TRBV5-5,NA,TRBJ1-6,CASSLHYDRAHNSPLHF,TGTGCCAGCAGCCTTCATTACGACAGAGCTCATAATTCACCCCTCCACTTT
15,NA,TRBV18,TRBD1,TRBJ2-7,CASSPSGTDLYEQYF,TGTGCCAGCTCACCGTCCGGGACAGACCTCTACGAGCAGTACTTC
16,NA,TRBV5-8,TRBD2,TRBJ2-1,CASRRLLAGGYNEQFF,TGTGCCAGCAGACGTCTTTTAGCGGGGGGTTACAATGAGCAGTTCTTC
16,NA,TRBV4-3,NA,TRBJ1-6,CASSQVVARGDSPLHF,TGCGCCAGCAGCCAAGTCGTGGCTAGAGGGGATTCACCCCTCCACTTT
13,once,TRBV7-3,NA,TRBJ1-6,CASSNGPNSPLHF,TGTGCCAGCAGCAACGGGCCAAATTCACCCCTCCACTTT
15,NA,TRBV9,NA,TRBJ1-2,CASSISLGVSYGYTF,TGTGCCAGCAGCATATCTCTAGGGGTTTCCTATGGCTACACCTTC
15,NA,TRBV5-8,NA,TRBJ2-1,CASSSGSGHHAEQFF,TGTGCCAGCAGCTCGGGGTCGGGACACCACGCTGAGCAGTTCTTC
14,NA,TRBV10-3,NA,TRBJ2-6,CAIRGISGANVLTF,TGTGCCATCAGGGGGATCTCTGGGGCCAACGTCCTGACTTTC
13,once,TRBV30,NA,TRBJ1-2,CAWSDQGKNGYTF,TGTGCCTGGAGTGACCAGGGGAAGAATGGCTACACCTTC
15,NA,TRBV7-9,NA,TRBJ2-2,CASSLDVRNTGELFF,TGTGCCAGCAGCTTAGACGTCAGGAACACCGGGGAGCTGTTTTTT
14,NA,TRBV7-3,TRBD1,TRBJ2-3,CASSLIQGADTQYF,TGTGCCAGCAGCTTAATTCAGGGGGCAGATACGCAGTATTTT
14,NA,TRBV28,NA,TRBJ2-7,CASSSPTPTYEQYF,TGTGCCAGCAGTTCACCAACACCCACCTACGAGCAGTACTTC
14,NA,TRBV5-1,NA,TRBJ2-3,CASSITRQSDTQYF,TGCGCCAGCAGCATTACACGCCAAAGTGATACGCAGTATTTT
15,NA,TRBV19,NA,TRBJ2-2,CASSMNWGQTGELFF,TGTGCCAGTAGTATGAATTGGGGGCAAACCGGGGAGCTGTTTTTT
15,NA,TRBV27,NA,TRBJ2-3,CASSLRGASTDTQYF,TGTGCCAGCAGCCTTCGGGGGGCGAGCACAGATACGCAGTATTTT
16,NA,TRBV27,TRBD2,TRBJ2-3,CASSLVRRGGADTQYF,TGTGCCAGCAGTTTAGTTCGTCGGGGGGGAGCAGATACGCAGTATTTT
14,NA,TRBV6-1,NA,TRBJ2-3,CASRNTRVIDTQYF,TGTGCCAGCAGGAATACCAGGGTGATAGATACGCAGTATTTT
12,NA,TRBV5-1,TRBD1,TRBJ1-2,CASSGTAYGYTF,TGCGCCAGCAGCGGGACAGCCTATGGCTACACCTTC
16,NA,TRBV14,TRBD1,TRBJ2-7,CASSQLGQGALNEQYF,TGTGCCAGCAGCCAACTGGGACAGGGGGCTCTGAACGAGCAGTACTTC
15,NA,TRBV18,TRBD1,TRBJ1-5,CASSPTGGWTQPQHF,TGTGCCAGCTCACCTACAGGGGGGTGGACTCAGCCCCAGCATTTT
13,once,TRBV14,NA,TRBJ1-5,CASSLDFQTPQHF,TGTGCCAGCAGCCTGGATTTTCAGACGCCCCAGCATTTT
15,NA,TRBV7-2,TRBD2,TRBJ2-7,CASSSTSGVSYEQYF,TGTGCCAGCAGCTCTACTAGCGGGGTCTCCTACGAGCAGTACTTC
12,NA,TRBV14,NA,TRBJ2-5,CASSQSEETQYF,TGTGCCAGCAGCCAAAGCGAAGAGACCCAGTACTTC
14,few,TRBV4-1,NA,TRBJ1-4,CASSQGFETEKLFF,TGCGCCAGCAGCCAAGGGTTCGAGACGGAAAAACTGTTTTTT
13,NA,TRBV27,NA,TRBJ1-1,CASSLGRNTEAFF,TGTGCCAGCAGTTTAGGGCGGAACACTGAAGCTTTCTTT